This TCR beta chain emerged from a study of shared clonotypes between healthy human individuals. Naive-designated CD8 cells lacked CD45RO, were positively enriched for CCR7, and omitted terminally differentiated effector memory CD45RA+ cells. TCRdb keeps only in-frame clones here, not all; method: immunoSEQ multiplex PCR. The table lists about 2.1 million clones, around 93% of them singletons. Trimming shortened V by 4 bases and J by 1 base, and 17 bases separated the two germline ends. This CDR3 has 16 amino acids. Per the germline V gene, CDR1 is SGDLS and CDR2 is YYNGEE. The sample taken for sequencing was naive CD8+ T cells from PBMCs. This TCR came from a man aged 18 to 35 in good health. Some clones in this sample may be carry-over from other donors' samples. This chain links TRBV9 with TRBJ2-5, with a tentative D call TRBD1 (5 bases). CDR3 DNA sequence: TGTGCCAGCAGCAAAGGGGATCAGGGCCTCCAAGAGACCCAGTACTTC. Translating gives CASSKGDQGLQETQYF.